The 18 T cell receptor beta chains in this list originate from one sample, sequenced in a study of regulatory T cells in long-lasting Graves disease. Construction of the TCR beta libraries employed iRepertoire HTBI primers in conjunction with Arm-PCR of CDR3 regions. TCRdb recomputed calls from the multiplex PCR reads with MiXCR, one row per CDR3 protein. This table holds fewer than 450,000 distinct CDR3 sequences, approximately 15% found once. Time point in this sample: newly diagnosed GD, antithyroid drugs for less than 3 months. PBMCs provided the RNA from which the TCR library was made. The same data also went into a second study, on T cells in Graves' hyperthyroidism and ophthalmopathy.

The sequencing used peripheral blood mononuclear cells (PBMCs), collected at new diagnosis, from a patient treated with antithyroid drugs. These receptors came from a woman between 35 and 50 years old with Graves disease.

This clonotype was counted ten times or more. The rearrangement uses TRBV7-9 and TRBJ1-1; tentatively, D is TRBD1 (5 bases). The CDR3 runs 14 residues. Germline CDR1 SEHNR, CDR2 FQNEAQ (reference sequence). The V end lost 5 bases, the J end lost 1 base, and 11 bases lay between the germline ends. Written as DNA, the CDR3 is TGTGCCAGCAGCCCCGGGGCAGGGAACACTGAAGCTTTCTTT. Its translation is CASSPGAGNTEAFF.

This clonotype was seen more than once but under ten times. The chain is built from TRBV24-1 and TRBJ2-1, with 14 bases matching TRBD2. Looked up from germline, CDR1 is KGHDR and CDR2 is SFDVKD. This CDR3 region has 19 residues. The trim removed 4 bases at V and 5 bases at J, leaving 12 bases unmatched. CDR3 in amino acids: CATSDAGTSGSGTHNEQFF. The CDR3 DNA reads TGTGCCACCAGTGACGCCGGGACTAGCGGGAGTGGAACACACAATGAGCAGTTCTTC.

This clonotype was detected only a few times. DNA of the CDR3: TGCGCCAGCAGCTTGAGTGGGACAGGGCTTGAGACCCAGTACTTC. Its protein is CASSLSGTGLETQYF. The chain employs TRBV5-1 and TRBJ2-5; 9 bases are shared with TRBD1. This CDR3 spans 15 amino acids. Per germline, CDR1 SGHRS and CDR2 YFSETQ. V lost 1 base and J lost 5; bases outside the gene matches: 6.

Many counts were recorded for this clonotype. This chain connects TRBV20-1 to TRBJ1-3; TRBD1 agrees at 7 bases. Germline V gives CDR1 DFQATT, CDR2 SNEGSKA (reference sequence). This CDR3 has 13 amino acids. With 6 bases clipped from V and 4 bases from J, the junction kept 6 bases outside the gene matches. CDR3 residues: CSAETGRGNTIYF. CDR3 DNA: TGCAGTGCGGAGACAGGGCGCGGAAACACCATATATTTT.

This clonotype occurred many times. The rearrangement joins TRBV7-2 to TRBJ1-2, with a tentative D call TRBD1 (5 bases). This CDR3 comprises 13 residues. The V and J ends lost 5 bases and 8 bases respectively, with 15 bases between them. Germline loops: CDR1 SGHTA, CDR2 FQGNSA. CDR3 in amino acids: CASSQPLGEGYTF. The DNA of the CDR3 is TGTGCCAGCAGCCAACCTCTGGGGGAGGGCTACACCTTC.

The table lists this clonotype with many counts. The chain links TRBV28 to TRBJ2-5; D gene uncertain. The CDR3 is 18 amino acids. From germline, CDR1 is MDHEN and CDR2 SYDVKM. Trimming took 4 bases from V and 5 from J, leaving 26 bases between them. As DNA, the CDR3 is TGTGCCAGCAGTTCCCCTTCCCGGGCCCGTCCGTTAGAGGAGACCCAGTACTTC. Encoded protein: CASSSPSRARPLEETQYF.

As regards this clonotype: Just one base apart from a much larger clone, this may be a read error. The J gene is TRBJ1-2, the V gene TRBV6-1, with TRBD1 as a possible D gene (6 bases). Germline V CDR1 and CDR2: MNHNS, SASEGT. Trimming cost V 6 bases and J 1 base, with 6 bases left between them. CDR3 length: 12 residues. CDR3 residues: CASRDSNYGYTF. DNA of the CDR3: TGTGCCAGCAGGGACAGTAACTATGGCTACACCTTC.

This clonotype was counted between two and nine times. The J gene is TRBJ2-4, the V gene TRBV6-1; 10 bases map to TRBD2. This CDR3 comprises 12 residues. J was trimmed by 14 bases and V by 4 bases; bases with no gene match: 5. The V gene's germline CDR1 is MNHNS and CDR2 SASEGT. The CDR3 region has the DNA TGTGCCAGCAGTGGGACTAGCGGAGGAAAGTACTTC. This encodes CASSGTSGGKYF.

This clonotype was observed a few times. This chain connects TRBV20-1 to TRBJ2-2; 12 nucleotides match TRBD2. Germline V gene sequence: CDR1 DFQATT, CDR2 SNEGSKA (reference sequence). J gave up 5 bases and V 3 bases, and 13 bases lay outside the gene matches. CDR3 length equals 18 residues. This CDR3 is CSASRKTSGSPWTGELFF. The CDR3 DNA follows: TGCAGTGCTAGTAGGAAGACTAGCGGGAGCCCGTGGACCGGGGAGCTGTTTTTT.

Ten or more counts support this clonotype. The chain carries TRBV27 and TRBJ1-5; possible D gene TRBD1, 5 bases. Germline lookup yields CDR1 MNHEY and CDR2 SMNVEV (reference sequence). There are 15 residues in the CDR3. Trimming removed 5 bases from V and 2 bases from J, with 13 bases in between. The CDR3 loop reads CASSLFSRGNQPQHF. CDR3 nucleotide sequence: TGTGCCAGCAGTCTTTTTAGCAGGGGCAATCAGCCCCAGCATTTT.

The sample holds many counts of this clonotype. The chain carries TRBV12-3 or TRBV12-4 and TRBJ1-1; tentatively, D is TRBD1 (5 bases). This CDR3 contains 15 residues. V lost 5 bases and J lost 4, with 17 bases in between. The CDR3 region is CASSPAGTRFTEAFF. CDR3 coding DNA: TGTGCCAGCAGTCCAGCCGGGACTCGTTTCACTGAAGCTTTCTTT.

Turning to this clonotype: Given a far larger clone just one base away, this is likely a sequencing read error. The chain couples TRBV7-2 to TRBJ1-4; D is perhaps TRBD1 (5 bases). CDR1 and CDR2 (germline): SGHTA, FQGNSA. The CDR3 totals 15 residues. CDR3 sequence reads: CVSTWGDATNEKLFF. The CDR3 DNA reads TGTGTCAGCACCTGGGGGGATGCAACTAATGAAAAACTGTTTTTT.

This clonotype was recorded a few times. The chain is built from TRBV13 and TRBJ1-2; TRBD1 agrees at 7 bases. The CDR3 covers 16 residues. Germline V CDR1 and CDR2: PRHDT, FYEKMQ (reference sequence). The V segment lost 4 bases and the J segment 0 bases; nucleotides outside the gene matches: 8. The CDR3 DNA follows: TGTGCCAGCAGCTCTCAATCGGGACAGCCTAACTATGGCTACACCTTC. Translated, it gives CASSSQSGQPNYGYTF.

In the case of this clonotype: A read error may be the cause here, since a much bigger clone is one base away. The chain uses TRBV4-1 and TRBJ2-3; the D is unclear. The CDR3 loop spans 13 amino acids. The V gene's germline CDR1 is MGHRA and CDR2 YSYEKL. The CDR3 loop reads CASSQDMDPEQSF. The CDR3 nucleotides read TGCGCCAGCAGCCAGGATATGGACCCAGAGCAGTCCTTC.

V usage is TRBV4-1 and J usage is TRBJ2-7; 7 bases align to TRBD2. Germline V gene lookup returns CDR1 MGHRA and CDR2 YSYEKL. The ends lost 3 bases at V and 0 bases at J; junction bases unmatched: 5. This CDR3 is built from 15 residues. CDR3 DNA: TGCGCCAGCAGCCAGGGGCTAGCGGTCTCCTACGAGCAGTACTTC. The encoded protein is CASSQGLAVSYEQYF.

The rearrangement uses TRBV20-1 and TRBJ2-7; 11 bases align to TRBD2. This CDR3 is built from 19 residues. The germline V gene has CDR1 DFQATT and CDR2 SNEGSKA (reference sequence). V shed 0 bases, J shed 7 bases, and the junction held 20 bases outside the gene matches. The chain's CDR3 is CSARDARGTSGRGGREQYF. As DNA, the CDR3 is TGCAGTGCTAGAGATGCCCGGGGTACTAGCGGGAGAGGGGGGAGGGAGCAGTACTTC.

The table lists this clonotype with many counts. The chain's CDR3 is CASSKPGGTGESPLHF. CDR3 bases: TGTGCCAGCAGTAAACCAGGAGGTACAGGAGAATCACCCCTCCACTTT. The chain recombines TRBV6-1 with TRBJ1-6; D may be TRBD1 (5 bases). Trimming removed 5 bases at V and 10 bases at J, with 21 bases between. The CDR3 has 16 amino acids. From germline, CDR1 is MNHNS and CDR2 SASEGT.

The table lists this clonotype with a few counts. This rearrangement joins TRBV20-1 to TRBJ2-1, with 12 positions matching TRBD2. From germline, CDR1 is DFQATT and CDR2 SNEGSKA (reference sequence). The CDR3 is 16 amino acids. The trim removed 3 bases at V and 7 bases at J, leaving 10 bases unmatched. The CDR3 nucleotides read TGCAGTGCTAGTATAGCGACTAGCGGGAGAGATAATGAGCAGTTCTTC. It encodes CSASIATSGRDNEQFF.